This passage covers 18 T cell receptor beta chains from one sample sequenced in a study of blood T cell repertoires in COVID-19. Clones were read by immunoSEQ multiplex PCR, and TCRdb kept only the in-frame ones, dropping some. In the table there are 380,000 or so clones, approximately 89% of which are singletons. Sequencing was performed on PBMCs or T cells enriched from blood (not recorded which). The receptors shown here come from a man aged 25-45 years who had recovered from COVID-19.

This chain connects TRBV11-2 to TRBJ2-1; 10 nucleotides agree with TRBD1. Germline V lookup: CDR1 SGHAT, CDR2 FQNNGV. The ends lost 1 base at V and 8 bases at J; junction bases unmatched: 5. The CDR3 has 15 amino acids. CDR3 region: CASSLGRTGGDEQFF. DNA of the CDR3: TGTGCCAGCAGCTTAGGTCGGACAGGGGGGGATGAGCAGTTCTTC.

The chain combines TRBV18 with TRBJ1-2; 9 positions agree with TRBD1. The CDR3 has 15 amino acids. Germline lookup yields CDR1 KGHSH and CDR2 LQKENI. J lost 6 bases, V lost 4 bases, and 9 bases had no gene match. The CDR3 loop reads CASSLPGTGSDGYTF. The CDR3 nucleotides are TGTGCCAGCTCACTCCCCGGGACAGGGTCTGATGGCTACACCTTC.

The V and J genes are TRBV18 and TRBJ1-1; TRBD1 matches at 10 bases. Trimming at V came to 6 bases and at J to 6 bases, leaving 10 bases not matched to a gene. The CDR3 contains 15 residues. The V gene's germline CDR1 is KGHSH and CDR2 LQKENI. The CDR3 loop reads CASSPGQGGRSEAFF. The CDR3 DNA sequence: TGTGCCAGCTCCCCTGGACAGGGGGGACGGTCTGAAGCTTTCTTT.

The chain uses TRBV19 and TRBJ1-5, with TRBD1 matching over 11 bases. Germline lookup yields CDR1 LNHDA and CDR2 SQIVND (reference sequence). The CDR3 totals 15 residues. V gave up 10 bases and J gave up 4 bases; unmatched junction bases: 9. CDR3 DNA sequence: TGTGCCAACGTGGACAGGGGGCAACGGAATCAGCCCCAGCATTTT. As protein: CANVDRGQRNQPQHF.

V is TRBV5-1 and J is TRBJ2-5, with TRBD2 matching over 7 bases. The CDR3 runs to 14 residues. The germline V gene encodes CDR1 SGHRS and CDR2 YFSETQ. V lost 3 bases to trimming and J lost 4 bases; unmatched junction nucleotides: 6. This CDR3 is CASSSGLRGETQYF. The CDR3 DNA reads as TGCGCCAGCAGCTCGGGACTAAGGGGAGAGACCCAGTACTTC.

This clone was detected only a few times. The J gene is TRBJ1-2, the V gene TRBV5-8; D gene unclear. CDR3 size: 13 residues. The V end was cut by 5 bases, the J end by 2 bases, with 10 bases between. Germline V gene sequence: CDR1 SGHTS, CDR2 YDEGEE. DNA for the CDR3: TGTGCCAGCAGTCATGGCAGAAACTATGGCTACACCTTC. Its protein is CASSHGRNYGYTF.

The rearrangement joins TRBV9 to TRBJ1-3, with TRBD1 identical over 9 bases. The V segment lost 3 bases and the J segment 4 bases; nucleotides outside the gene matches: 8. CDR1 is SGDLS and CDR2 is YYNGEE in the germline V gene. This CDR3 spans 16 amino acids. CDR3 DNA sequence: TGTGCCAGCAGCGCTCGGACAGGGGCGTCCGGAAACACCATATATTTT. This sequence encodes CASSARTGASGNTIYF.

V usage is TRBV7-2 and J usage is TRBJ2-2; 7 bases are a match to TRBD2. CDR3 length: 13 amino acids. Germline V lookup: CDR1 SGHTA, CDR2 FQGNSA. The V segment lost 4 bases and the J segment 6 bases; nucleotides outside the gene matches: 2. The CDR3 loop reads CASSWAGAGELFF. CDR3 coding DNA: TGTGCCAGCAGCTGGGCGGGAGCCGGGGAGCTGTTTTTT.

V is TRBV4-1 and J is TRBJ2-7; 7 nucleotides match TRBD1. Per germline, CDR1 MGHRA and CDR2 YSYEKL. There are 15 residues in the CDR3. V gave up 5 bases and J gave up 4 bases; unmatched junction bases: 11. CDR3 sequence reads: CASSMTPGQIYEQYF. As DNA, the CDR3 is TGCGCCAGCAGCATGACACCGGGACAGATTTACGAGCAGTACTTC.

This chain joins TRBV2 and TRBJ1-2; 10 bases are a match to TRBD1. The CDR3 extends over 13 amino acids. CDR1 and CDR2 from the germline V gene are SNHLY and FYNNEI. Trimming removed 6 bases from V and 8 bases from J; junction bases left unmatched: 6. The CDR3 loop reads CASSYGTGEGYTF. As DNA, the CDR3 is TGTGCCAGCAGCTACGGGACAGGGGAAGGCTACACCTTC. Looking up the rest from reference TRBV2 and TRBJ1-2 gives the full variable domain: EPEVTQTPSHQVTQMGQEVILRCVPISNHLYFYWYRQILGQKVEFLVSFYNNEISEKSEIFDDQFSVERPDGSNFTLKIRSTKLEDSAMYFCASSYGTGEGYTFGSGTRLTVV.

The chain combines TRBV19 with TRBJ2-7, with 10 bases fitting TRBD1. V dropped 5 bases and J dropped 2; count of bases not matched to a gene: 6. CDR3 length: 15 residues. CDR1 is LNHDA and CDR2 is SQIVND in the germline V gene (reference sequence). CDR3 amino acids: CASSPGQGDTYEQYF. In DNA, the CDR3 is TGTGCCAGTAGTCCCGGACAGGGGGATACCTACGAGCAGTACTTC.

The chain joins TRBV3-1 (or the pseudogene TRBV3-2) to TRBJ2-7; no definite D call. Germline loops: CDR1 LGHDT, CDR2 YNNKEL (reference sequence). V shed 4 bases and J shed 2 bases, with 9 bases lying between them. This CDR3 has 13 residues. The CDR3 loop is CASSRVETYEQYF. For the CDR3, the DNA is TGTGCCAGCAGCCGAGTGGAGACCTACGAGCAGTACTTC.

This sequence joins TRBV6-2 or TRBV6-3 and TRBJ1-5; D is unresolved. With 2 bases removed from V and 2 bases from J, the gap between germline ends came to 13 bases. CDR3 length equals 16 residues. Looked up from germline, CDR1 is MNHEY and CDR2 is SVGEGT. CDR3 sequence (DNA): TGTGCCAGCAGTTACGAGGGAAGAACACGCAATCAGCCCCAGCATTTT. As protein: CASSYEGRTRNQPQHF.

This clone came up a few times. This rearrangement joins TRBV6-5 to TRBJ2-5; 7 bases fit TRBD1. With V trimmed by 0 bases and J by 1 base, 2 bases remained unmatched. The CDR3 totals 15 residues. The germline CDR1 and CDR2 sequences are MNHEY and SVGAGI. In nucleotides, the CDR3 is TGTGCCAGCAGTTACTCGACAGGGCTCCAAGAGACCCAGTACTTC. Its protein product is CASSYSTGLQETQYF.

V gene TRBV30 combines with J gene TRBJ1-2; no clear D. Germline CDR1 is GTSNPN and CDR2 is SVGIG (reference sequence). Trimming left V 0 bases short and J 4 bases short, with 21 bases between. This CDR3 has 17 residues. Here the CDR3 reads CAWSVRGMAPFGYGYTF. CDR3 coding DNA: TGTGCCTGGAGTGTTCGGGGTATGGCACCCTTCGGCTATGGCTACACCTTC.

The V call is TRBV5-6, the J call TRBJ1-5; TRBD1 matches 8 bases. The CDR3 has 15 residues. The germline V gene has CDR1 SGHDT and CDR2 YYEEEE. V was pared by 0 bases and J by 7 bases, with 6 bases of the junction left unmatched. DNA of the CDR3: TGTGCCAGCAGCTTGGTACAGGGGGACGGACAGCCCCAGCATTTT. It codes for CASSLVQGDGQPQHF.

The V call is TRBV5-1, the J call TRBJ2-4; D is ambiguous. The germline V and J ends were trimmed by 1 base and 5 bases, with 7 bases remaining between them. The CDR3 has 13 residues. The germline gives CDR1 SGHRS, CDR2 YFSETQ. This chain's CDR3 is CASSLQSQNIQYF. The CDR3 DNA reads TGCGCCAGCAGCTTGCAGTCGCAAAACATTCAGTACTTC.

In this sample, this clone turned up once. The V and J genes are TRBV28 and TRBJ1-5; D gene uncertain. The CDR3 sequence is 15 residues long. V was clipped by 0 bases and J by 0 bases, with 6 bases between them. Germline V gene lookup returns CDR1 MDHEN and CDR2 SYDVKM. The CDR3 DNA sequence: TGTGCCAGCAGTTTATGGAGAACTAGCAATCAGCCCCAGCATTTT. This encodes CASSLWRTSNQPQHF.